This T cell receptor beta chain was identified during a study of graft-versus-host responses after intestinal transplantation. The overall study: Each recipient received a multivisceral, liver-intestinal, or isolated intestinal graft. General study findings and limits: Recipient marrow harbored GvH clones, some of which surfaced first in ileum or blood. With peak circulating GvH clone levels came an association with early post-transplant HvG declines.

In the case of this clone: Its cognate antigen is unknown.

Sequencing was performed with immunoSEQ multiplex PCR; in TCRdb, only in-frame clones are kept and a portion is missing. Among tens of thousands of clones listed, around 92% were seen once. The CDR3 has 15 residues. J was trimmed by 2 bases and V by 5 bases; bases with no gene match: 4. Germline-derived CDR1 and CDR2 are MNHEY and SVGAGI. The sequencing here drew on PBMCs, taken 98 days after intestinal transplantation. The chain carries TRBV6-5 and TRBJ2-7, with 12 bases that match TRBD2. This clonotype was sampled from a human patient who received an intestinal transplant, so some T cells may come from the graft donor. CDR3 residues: CASSPGLAGTYEQYF. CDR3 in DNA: TGTGCCAGCAGTCCGGGACTAGCGGGTACCTACGAGCAGTACTTC.